The T cell receptor (beta chain) under discussion was sequenced for a study of cytomegalovirus exposure and HLA in healthy donors. About this clone: As yet, its antigen is unknown.

PCR employed 60 Vbeta and 13 Jbeta primers. Sequencing used immunoSEQ multiplex PCR; TCRdb keeps in-frame clones, though not all of them. This table lists around 130,000 clones. General study results and limits: Most of the TCR beta V segments (in an earlier analysis) were productive either about 87% or about 30% of the time.

The source of this sequence is a woman aged 40 to 50 in good health and CMV-seronegative. What was sequenced was PBMCs.

CDR3 coding DNA: TGCGCCAGCAGCCTTACCTATAACACCGGGGAGCTGTTTTTT. Translation: CASSLTYNTGELFF. The rearrangement uses TRBV5-1 and TRBJ2-2; D is ambiguous. Trimming removed 4 bases from V and 2 bases from J, with 9 bases in between. Germline-derived CDR1 and CDR2 are SGHRS and YFSETQ. This CDR3 is 14 amino acids long.